A selection of T cell receptor beta chains follows, all from one sample in a study of lymphopenia after photon versus proton radiotherapy. Assay: immunoSEQ multiplex PCR; the TCRdb copy retains only in-frame clones and omits some. The table records more than 50,000 clones, 65% to 85% of them present only once. The specimen comprised peripheral blood, sampled from a patient treated with photon-based radiotherapy. Every receptor here comes from a man aged 45-60 years with gastric cancer. CDR3s include the opening cysteine and the closing phenylalanine or tryptophan. A D gene is named only where the DNA matches it firmly. Size is omitted from some rows. Given values are once, few, many or a class for expanded clones.

d_gene: -; abundance: -; j_gene: TRBJ1-3; v_gene: TRBV19; CDR3nt: TGTGCCAGTAGTCCCGACGGACATCTCTCTGGAAACACCATATATTTT; CDR3aa: CASSPDGHLSGNTIYF
d_gene: -; abundance: -; j_gene: TRBJ2-7; v_gene: TRBV7-6; CDR3nt: TGTGCCAGCAGCTTAGGGGTGGGGGAGACCTACGAGCAGTACTTC; CDR3aa: CASSLGVGETYEQYF
d_gene: TRBD2; abundance: few; j_gene: TRBJ2-1; v_gene: TRBV5-1; CDR3nt: TGCGCCAGCAGCTTTGAGCTAGCGGGAGCGAATGAGCAGTTCTTC; CDR3aa: CASSFELAGANEQFF
d_gene: -; abundance: -; j_gene: TRBJ2-2; v_gene: TRBV18; CDR3nt: TGTGCCAGCTCCCTTGCCGGGACGGGCCACGGGGAGCTGTTTTTT; CDR3aa: CASSLAGTGHGELFF
d_gene: -; abundance: -; j_gene: TRBJ2-3; v_gene: TRBV11-2; CDR3nt: TGTGCCAGCAGCTCTTACATTGGCTCCCGGGACGCAGATACGCAGTATTTT; CDR3aa: CASSSYIGSRDADTQYF
d_gene: TRBD2; abundance: -; j_gene: TRBJ2-3; v_gene: TRBV18; CDR3nt: TGTGCCAGCTCCCCTACTAGCGGGAGCACAGATACGCAGTATTTT; CDR3aa: CASSPTSGSTDTQYF
d_gene: -; abundance: -; j_gene: TRBJ2-3; v_gene: TRBV6-5; CDR3nt: TGTGCCAGCAGCTTACTCGATCGGACAGATACGCAGTATTTT; CDR3aa: CASSLLDRTDTQYF
d_gene: -; abundance: -; j_gene: TRBJ2-3; v_gene: TRBV2; CDR3nt: TGTGCCAGCAGTGAAAAGATAACCTTTCAGGGCACAGATACGCAGTATTTT; CDR3aa: CASSEKITFQGTDTQYF
d_gene: -; abundance: -; j_gene: TRBJ1-1; v_gene: TRBV28; CDR3nt: TGTGCCAGCAGTTTCCATGTATACACTGAAGCTTTCTTT; CDR3aa: CASSFHVYTEAFF
d_gene: TRBD2; abundance: -; j_gene: TRBJ2-1; v_gene: TRBV19; CDR3nt: TGTGCCAGTAGTCCGCGGACTAGCGGGAACTACAATGAGCAGTTCTTC; CDR3aa: CASSPRTSGNYNEQFF
d_gene: -; abundance: -; j_gene: TRBJ2-7; v_gene: TRBV7-9; CDR3nt: TGTGCCAGCAGCTTAGCCCGGAGTTCATCCTACGAGCAGTACTTC; CDR3aa: CASSLARSSSYEQYF
d_gene: -; abundance: few; j_gene: TRBJ2-3; v_gene: TRBV5-4; CDR3nt: TGTGCCAGCAGCCCGCTATCAGCGCCCAAAGATACGCAGTATTTT; CDR3aa: CASSPLSAPKDTQYF
d_gene: -; abundance: -; j_gene: TRBJ2-7; v_gene: TRBV28; CDR3nt: TGTGCCAGCAGTTCCCTCCCCTCGGCTAACTATCGCTCCTACGAGCAGTACTTC; CDR3aa: CASSSLPSANYRSYEQYF
d_gene: -; abundance: -; j_gene: TRBJ2-1; v_gene: TRBV15; CDR3nt: TGTGCCACCAGCAGACATCAGCCAGCCTACAATGAGCAGTTCTTC; CDR3aa: CATSRHQPAYNEQFF
d_gene: TRBD2; abundance: -; j_gene: TRBJ2-7; v_gene: TRBV28; CDR3nt: TGTGCCAGCACCCGCGGGGGGGACTGGAACGAGCAGTACTTC; CDR3aa: CASTRGGDWNEQYF
d_gene: TRBD1; abundance: -; j_gene: TRBJ2-7; v_gene: TRBV6-6; CDR3nt: TGTGCCAGCAGTTGGACGTCCGGACAGGGTAGGGTAGAGCAGTACTTC; CDR3aa: CASSWTSGQGRVEQYF
d_gene: TRBD1; abundance: -; j_gene: TRBJ1-2; v_gene: TRBV6-5; CDR3nt: TGTGCCAGCAGTGCGACAGGGCTTGGAGGCTACACCTTC; CDR3aa: CASSATGLGGYTF
d_gene: TRBD1; abundance: -; j_gene: TRBJ2-7; v_gene: TRBV18; CDR3nt: TGTGCCAGCTCACCCGGACAGGGGGGGGCCTACGAGCAGTACTTC; CDR3aa: CASSPGQGGAYEQYF
d_gene: -; abundance: few; j_gene: TRBJ1-5; v_gene: TRBV4-2; CDR3nt: TGTGCCAGCAGCCAAGATCAGTCAGGGGGCAATCAGCCCCAGCATTTT; CDR3aa: CASSQDQSGGNQPQHF
d_gene: -; abundance: -; j_gene: TRBJ1-2; v_gene: TRBV5-6; CDR3nt: TGTGCCAGCAGCGTTGGGGGAGACAGGAGCTACACCTTC; CDR3aa: CASSVGGDRSYTF
d_gene: -; abundance: -; j_gene: TRBJ2-5; v_gene: TRBV29-1; CDR3nt: TGCAGCGCCGCACCTTACGAGACCCAGTACTTC; CDR3aa: CSAAPYETQYF
d_gene: TRBD1; abundance: -; j_gene: TRBJ2-1; v_gene: TRBV27; CDR3nt: TGTGCCAGCAGCGCTACCGGGACAGGGATTTACAATGAGCAGTTCTTC; CDR3aa: CASSATGTGIYNEQFF
d_gene: TRBD2; abundance: -; j_gene: TRBJ2-1; v_gene: TRBV29-1; CDR3nt: TGCAGCGTTGAAGGGACTAGCGGGAAAGAGGTAAAGAGCAATGAGCAGTTCTTC; CDR3aa: CSVEGTSGKEVKSNEQFF
d_gene: -; abundance: -; j_gene: TRBJ1-2; v_gene: TRBV28; CDR3nt: TGTGCCAGCAGTTTCCGGGACGTCTTGGGCTACACCTTC; CDR3aa: CASSFRDVLGYTF
d_gene: TRBD1; abundance: -; j_gene: TRBJ2-7; v_gene: TRBV6-1; CDR3nt: TGTGCCAGCAGTGCCCCCTATCCGGGACAGGGGTCCTACGAGCAGTACTTC; CDR3aa: CASSAPYPGQGSYEQYF
d_gene: TRBD2; abundance: -; j_gene: TRBJ2-1; v_gene: TRBV29-1; CDR3nt: TGCAGCCCCTCGAGACTAGCGGTAGATGAGCAGTTCTTC; CDR3aa: CSPSRLAVDEQFF